This TCR beta chain was recorded in a study of OX40 agonist ivuxolimab in advanced cancers. Per germline, CDR1 LGHNA and CDR2 YNFKEQ. Trimming cost V 5 bases and J 1 base; bases outside gene matches: 10. This CDR3 region has 18 residues. Generated by immunoSEQ multiplex PCR, the TCRdb table keeps only in-frame clones and is missing some. The sample lists 20,000 to 25,000 clones; over 65% were seen once. This TCR was recovered from an adult with an advanced solid tumor such as melanoma, head and neck, liver or kidney cancer. V is TRBV4-2 and J is TRBJ2-5; 13 bases align to TRBD2. The input for sequencing was CD4+ or CD8+ T cells sorted from blood, taken in a trial of the OX40 agonist ivuxolimab. The CDR3 sequence is CASSSWTSGSVGQETQYF. The CDR3 DNA sequence: TGTGCCAGCAGCTCCTGGACTAGCGGGAGCGTCGGCCAAGAGACCCAGTACTTC.